This passage covers 4 T cell receptor beta chains from one sample sequenced in a study of OX40 agonist ivuxolimab in advanced cancers. Clones were read by immunoSEQ multiplex PCR, and TCRdb kept only the in-frame ones, dropping some. The data show almost 70,000 clones, with roughly nine tenths seen just once and 0.3% held by the top ten. Here the sequenced sample was CD4+ or CD8+ T cells sorted from blood, taken in a trial of the OX40 agonist ivuxolimab. The receptors derive from an adult with an advanced solid tumor such as melanoma, head and neck, liver or kidney cancer.

The chain links TRBV11-3 to TRBJ2-3, with 7 positions matching TRBD2. Per germline, CDR1 SGHNT and CDR2 YENEEA. Trimming took 3 bases from V and 3 from J; bases not matched to a gene: 9. This CDR3 has 16 amino acids. The CDR3 DNA follows: TGTGCCAGCAGCTTTATTGGCGGGAGTGGGACAGATACGCAGTATTTT. Protein sequence: CASSFIGGSGTDTQYF. Supplemented by reference TRBV11-3 and TRBJ2-3, the full variable domain reads EAGVVQSPRYKIIEKKQPVAFWCNPISGHNTLYWYLQNLGQGPELLIRYENEEAVDDSQLPKDRFSAERLKGVDSTLKIQPAELGDSAVYLCASSFIGGSGTDTQYFGPGTRLTVL.

The chain is built from TRBV19 and TRBJ2-1; TRBD2 aligns across 9 bases. Germline assignment: CDR1 LNHDA and CDR2 SQIVND (reference sequence). V shed 8 bases, J shed 8 bases, and the junction held 13 bases outside the gene matches. CDR3 length: 15 residues. CDR3 DNA: TGTGCCAGTTCTACGAGCGGGAGGAAGATGTATGAGCAGTTCTTC. This codes for CASSTSGRKMYEQFF.

The genes are TRBV27 and TRBJ1-2, with 8 nucleotides matching TRBD1. V gave up 3 bases and J gave up 2 bases; unmatched junction bases: 5. Germline V gene lookup returns CDR1 MNHEY and CDR2 SMNVEV (reference sequence). The CDR3 runs 15 residues. CDR3 amino acids: CASSLAGGLNYGYTF. CDR3 DNA: TGTGCCAGCAGTTTGGCAGGGGGCCTCAACTATGGCTACACCTTC.

The V and J genes are TRBV19 and TRBJ2-4; weak D call: TRBD1 (5 bases). V was clipped by 6 bases and J by 7 bases, with 13 bases between them. From germline, CDR1 is LNHDA and CDR2 SQIVND (reference sequence). The CDR3 loop spans 13 amino acids. CDR3 nucleotide sequence: TGTGCCAGTAGACCAGGGTATTTGAACATTCAGTACTTC. Residues: CASRPGYLNIQYF.